The 6 T cell receptor beta chains reported below all come from one sample, sequenced in a study of human T cells and chemical hapten exposure (dated by TCRdb to the early 2020s). The method was RACE. Reads for this sample came from a NextSeq 500. TCRdb applied fastp at Q25 and MiXCR to the public reads, then kept only in-frame beta chains. Identical CDR3 proteins give one entry, which carries the most common genes and DNA. In this sample the table shows around 260,000 distinct CDR3 sequences, roughly 8.9% of which occur a single time. Jointly, the top ten make up around 2.5% of the sample. Sample time point, as interpreted from the label and publication: pre-sensitization, week 0. The treatment or condition label, as the study defines it: therapeutic diphenylcyclopropenone sensitization with weekly scalp DPC. The sample consisted of whole blood, taken in connection with sensitization to the hapten diphenylcyclopropenone (DPC). Receptors originate from a woman in her thirties or forties with alopecia areata. Some clones in this sample may be carry-over from other donors' samples.

V gene TRBV21-1 combines with J gene TRBJ2-7; the table's D call of TRBD2 was not tested on the DNA. TRBV21-1 is a recognized pseudogene. The CDR3 is 15 residues long. CDR3 DNA sequence: TGTGCCAGCCTCAAATCGGAGGGTCTCTCCTACGAGCAGTACTTC. Its protein product is CASLKSEGLSYEQYF.

This clonotype was picked up many times. The chain has TRBV29-1 and TRBJ1-4; unclear D gene. This CDR3 has 13 amino acids. The V end was cut by 4 bases, the J end by 5 bases, with 11 bases between. Germline V CDR1 and CDR2: SQVTM, ANQGSEA. The CDR3 sequence is CSVVGSANEKLFF. In DNA form, the CDR3 reads TGCAGCGTTGTAGGGTCAGCGAATGAAAAACTGTTTTTT.

A few counts support this clonotype. The CDR3 DNA reads TGTGCCAGCAGCTTTGGAGGGCAAAACAATCAGCCCCAGCATTTT. It specifies CASSFGGQNNQPQHF. The V and J genes are TRBV11-2 and TRBJ1-5; D is undetermined. The CDR3 sequence is 15 residues long. CDR1 and CDR2 (germline): SGHAT, FQNNGV. The V and J ends lost 3 bases and 3 bases respectively, with 12 bases between them.

The chain is built from TRBV10-3 and TRBJ1-6, with D unresolved. V was cut by 6 bases and J by 9 bases, with 9 bases left in between. Germline lookup yields CDR1 ENHRY and CDR2 SYGVKD. The CDR3 has 12 amino acids. The DNA for the CDR3 is TGTGCCATCAGGGGCCCTCTTTCACCCCTCCACTTT. Translating it yields CAIRGPLSPLHF.

This clonotype was observed a handful of times. V is TRBV11-1 and J is TRBJ2-5, with 7 bases matching TRBD1. Germline values: CDR1 SGHAT, CDR2 FQDESV (reference sequence). CDR3 length: 17 residues. The V segment lost 0 bases and the J segment 5 bases; nucleotides outside the gene matches: 12. This CDR3 is CASSLAFRQGRKETQYF. In nucleotides, the CDR3 is TGTGCCAGCAGCTTAGCCTTCCGACAGGGAAGGAAGGAGACCCAGTACTTC.

This clonotype has only a few counts. This rearrangement joins TRBV28 to TRBJ2-7; a possible D gene is TRBD1 (6 bases). CDR3 length: 12 residues. Germline assignment: CDR1 MDHEN and CDR2 SYDVKM. V lost 8 bases and J lost 3, with 11 bases in between. The CDR3 region is CASEDSIYEQYF. The CDR3 nucleotides read TGTGCCAGCGAGGACAGCATCTACGAGCAGTACTTC.